Listed below are T cell receptor beta chains from one sample, sequenced in a study of shared clonotypes between healthy human individuals. Generated by immunoSEQ multiplex PCR, the TCRdb table keeps only in-frame clones and is missing some. The data show about 2.4 million clones, over 85% seen once. Sequenced sample: naive CD4+ T cells from PBMCs. Every receptor here comes from a man aged 18 to 30 in good health. Some clones in this sample may be carry-over from other donors' samples. Each CDR3 is given with its conserved first and last residue. A D gene is named only where the DNA matches it firmly. A row's size may be missing; if present it is once, few, many or a size class.

size	V	J	D	CDR3	DNA
once	TRBV28	TRBJ1-1	-	CASRKTTEAFF	TGTGCCAGCAGAAAGACAACTGAAGCTTTCTTT
-	TRBV28	TRBJ2-7	-	CASSQQTGSTEQYF	TGTGCCAGCAGTCAACAAACGGGTTCCACCGAGCAGTACTTC
few	TRBV20-1	TRBJ1-1	-	CSAPGTQEAFF	TGCAGTGCTCCCGGGACCCAAGAAGCTTTCTTT
-	TRBV6-1	TRBJ2-2	-	CASWRWGEPGELFF	TGTGCCAGCTGGAGATGGGGGGAGCCCGGGGAGCTGTTTTTT
-	TRBV19	TRBJ1-4	-	CASNIGRGVEGLFF	TGTGCCAGTAACATCGGACGGGGTGTTGAGGGACTGTTTTTT
-	TRBV4-1	TRBJ1-2	-	CASSQPANFYGYTF	TGCGCCAGCAGCCAACCCGCGAACTTCTATGGCTACACCTTC
-	TRBV5-1	TRBJ2-7	TRBD1	CASSHGQAASYEQYF	TGCGCCAGCAGCCACGGACAGGCAGCATCCTACGAGCAGTACTTC
-	TRBV7-2	TRBJ2-7	TRBD2	CASSLGTSGRNGQYF	TGTGCCAGCAGCTTAGGGACTAGCGGGAGGAATGGGCAGTACTTC
-	TRBV5-1	TRBJ2-2	TRBD1	CASSLAGQGITGELFF	TGCGCCAGCAGCTTGGCTGGACAGGGGATCACCGGGGAGCTGTTTTTT
-	TRBV28	TRBJ2-5	TRBD2	CASRTLAGFQETQYF	TGTGCCAGCAGGACCTTAGCGGGATTTCAAGAGACCCAGTACTTC
few	TRBV5-4	TRBJ1-1	-	CASSVQTASTEAFF	TGTGCCAGCAGCGTCCAGACGGCGAGCACTGAAGCTTTCTTT